This T cell receptor beta chain was captured in a study of technical replicates of blood from a few donors. Sequencing was performed with immunoSEQ multiplex PCR; in TCRdb, only in-frame clones are kept and a portion is missing. Of about 59,000 clones listed, 80% to 90% are singletons. Germline loops: CDR1 LGHNA, CDR2 YNFKEQ. The V gene lost 0 bases and the J gene lost 0 bases, with 7 bases spanning the gap. The CDR3 extends over 15 amino acids. The chain recombines TRBV4-2 with TRBJ2-3; no definite D call. The sample consisted of PBMCs. The receptor was derived from a human donor in good health. Some clones in this sample may be carry-over from other donors' samples. CDR3 DNA sequence: TGTGCCAGCAGCCAAGATCAGGCCAGCACAGATACGCAGTATTTT. Translation: CASSQDQASTDTQYF.